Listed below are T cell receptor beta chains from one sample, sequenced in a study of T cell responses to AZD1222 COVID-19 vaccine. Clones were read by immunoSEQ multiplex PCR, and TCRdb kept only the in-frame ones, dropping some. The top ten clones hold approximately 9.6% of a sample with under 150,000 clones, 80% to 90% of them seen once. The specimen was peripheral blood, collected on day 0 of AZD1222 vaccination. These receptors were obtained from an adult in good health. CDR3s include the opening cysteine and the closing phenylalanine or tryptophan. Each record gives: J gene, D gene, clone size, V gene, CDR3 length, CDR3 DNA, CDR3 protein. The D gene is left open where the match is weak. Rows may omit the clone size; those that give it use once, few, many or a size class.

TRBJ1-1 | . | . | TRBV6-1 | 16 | TGTGCCAGCAGTGAAGTGGTCACCAGTATGAACACTGAAGCTTTCTTT | CASSEVVTSMNTEAFF
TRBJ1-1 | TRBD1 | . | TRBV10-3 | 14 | TGTGCCATCCGAACCGGGACAGGGAACACTGAAGCTTTCTTT | CAIRTGTGNTEAFF
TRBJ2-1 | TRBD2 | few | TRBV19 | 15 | TGTGCCAGTAGTAGCGGGACTAGCGGTTACAATGAGCAGTTCTTC | CASSSGTSGYNEQFF
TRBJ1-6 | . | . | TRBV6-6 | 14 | TGTGCCAGCAGTTACTCATGGGAGCCTTCACCCCTCCACTTT | CASSYSWEPSPLHF
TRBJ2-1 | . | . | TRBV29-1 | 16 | TGCAGCGTTGAAGATATAGATCAATCCTCCTACAATGAGCAGTTCTTC | CSVEDIDQSSYNEQFF
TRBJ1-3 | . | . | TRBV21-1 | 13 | TGTGCCAGACCCGGGGTATCTGGAAACACCATATATTTT | CARPGVSGNTIYF
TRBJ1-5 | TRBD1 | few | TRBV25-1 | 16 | TGTGCCAGCAGTGAATATATAGGGGGCGGCAATCAGCCCCAGCATTTT | CASSEYIGGGNQPQHF
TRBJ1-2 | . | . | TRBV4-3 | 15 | TGCGCCAGCAGCCAAGGGGTTCGAGCGGGACATGGCTACACCTTC | CASSQGVRAGHGYTF
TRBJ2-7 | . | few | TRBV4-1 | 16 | TGCGCCAGCAGCCAAGAGAGGGGATCCTCCTCCTACGAGCAGTACTTC | CASSQERGSSSYEQYF
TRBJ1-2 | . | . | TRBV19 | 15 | TGTGGTAGTAGTATGGCCGACGAGTTGGGCTATGGCTACACCTTC | CGSSMADELGYGYTF
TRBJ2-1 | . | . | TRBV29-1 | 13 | TGCAGCGTTGAAATGGGCAGGGCCAATGAGCAGTTCTTC | CSVEMGRANEQFF
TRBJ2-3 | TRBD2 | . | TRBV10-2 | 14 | TGCGCCAGCAGTGATCCGGGACTAGCGGGACGTTGGTATTTT | CASSDPGLAGRWYF
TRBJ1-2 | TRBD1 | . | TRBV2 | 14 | TGTGCCAGCATGGGGGGGACAGGGGATCCTGGCTACACCTTC | CASMGGTGDPGYTF
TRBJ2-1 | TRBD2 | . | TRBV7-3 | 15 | TGTGCCAGCAGCTTATTAGCGGGAGTGCGGAATGAGCAGTTCTTC | CASSLLAGVRNEQFF
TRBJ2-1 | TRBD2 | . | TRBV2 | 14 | TGTGCCAGCATAGGGACTAGCGGGAGCAATGAGCAGTTCTTC | CASIGTSGSNEQFF
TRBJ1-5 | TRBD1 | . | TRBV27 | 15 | TGTGCCAGCAGTTTAACAGGGGGCCCCAATCAGCCCCAGCATTTT | CASSLTGGPNQPQHF
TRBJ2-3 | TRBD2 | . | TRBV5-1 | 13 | TGCGCCAGCAGCTCCCTAGCGGGAGATACGCAGTATTTT | CASSSLAGDTQYF
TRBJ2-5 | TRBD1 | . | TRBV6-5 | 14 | TGTGCCAGCAGAGGACAGGGCAAGGTCGAGACCCAGTACTTC | CASRGQGKVETQYF
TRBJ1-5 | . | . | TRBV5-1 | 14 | TGCGCCAGCAGTCCTCAGGCGGGCAATCAGCCCCAGCATTTT | CASSPQAGNQPQHF
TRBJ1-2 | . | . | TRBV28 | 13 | TGTGCCAGCAGTGAGGGGTATAACTATGGCTACACCTTC | CASSEGYNYGYTF
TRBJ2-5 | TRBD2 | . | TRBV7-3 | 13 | TGTGCCAGCAGCCCCTGGGGGGGAGAGACCCAGTACTTC | CASSPWGGETQYF
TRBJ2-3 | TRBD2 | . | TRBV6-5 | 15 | TGTGCCAGCAGATCAGCGGGAGGGCTTGGAGGTACGCAGTATTTT | CASRSAGGLGGTQYF
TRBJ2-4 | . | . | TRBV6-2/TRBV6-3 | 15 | TGTGCCAGCAGTTACTCCGCTGTAGCCAAAAACATTCAGTACTTC | CASSYSAVAKNIQYF
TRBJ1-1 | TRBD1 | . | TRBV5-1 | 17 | TGCGCCAGCAGCTTGGGAACACAGGGGGTACCGAACACTGAAGCTTTCTTT | CASSLGTQGVPNTEAFF
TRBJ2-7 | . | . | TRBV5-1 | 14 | TGCGCCAGCAGCTTAACCTCGGGGACCTACGAGCAGTACTTC | CASSLTSGTYEQYF
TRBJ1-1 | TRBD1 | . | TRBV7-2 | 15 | TGTGCCAGCAGCCCACAGGGGGCTACGCGGACTGAAGCTTTCTTT | CASSPQGATRTEAFF
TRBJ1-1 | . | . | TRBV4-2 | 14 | TGTGCCAGCAGCCAAGAAGTGTCCCTGGGTAATGCTTTCTTT | CASSQEVSLGNAFF
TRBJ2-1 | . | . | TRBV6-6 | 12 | TGTGCCAGCGCCCCGGGGGCCAATGAGCAGTTCTTC | CASAPGANEQFF
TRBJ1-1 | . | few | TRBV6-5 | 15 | TGTGCCAGCAGCCAAAACAGGGCTGTGAACACTGAAGCTTTCTTT | CASSQNRAVNTEAFF